The clone carrying this TCR beta chain was detected once. Its antigen is undetermined. These data belong to a study of shared clonotypes between healthy human individuals. Terminally differentiated effector memory CD45RA+ cells were left out of the naive CD8 fraction, which was CD45RO-negative and positively selected for CCR7. In the original processing: ImmunoSEQ output held junction-only sequences without quality scores, so filtering differed. Here immunoSEQ multiplex PCR was the method, and the copy in TCRdb shows in-frame clones only, minus some. D and trimming come from the DNA, and the V and J calls and clone size come from that table. The profile shows fewer than 700,000 clones, around 96% of them singletons. General study points: Sequencing depth was expected to affect clonotype sharing among donors. Sampling used blood alone; tissue repertoires probably differ. Donor scarcity curtailed the genetic and exposure-history diversity represented herein.

V was shortened by 1 base and J by 2 bases, with 9 bases between the two germline ends. In germline, CDR1 is MGHRA, CDR2 YSYEKL. CDR3 length equals 14 residues. The chain couples TRBV4-1 to TRBJ2-7; the D gene is possibly TRBD2 (5 bases). The sequence derives from a woman aged 30 to 39 in good health. The sequenced sample was naive CD8+ T cells sorted from blood. The CDR3 is CASSQGPEAYEQYF. The CDR3 bases are TGCGCCAGCAGCCAAGGTCCGGAGGCCTACGAGCAGTACTTC.